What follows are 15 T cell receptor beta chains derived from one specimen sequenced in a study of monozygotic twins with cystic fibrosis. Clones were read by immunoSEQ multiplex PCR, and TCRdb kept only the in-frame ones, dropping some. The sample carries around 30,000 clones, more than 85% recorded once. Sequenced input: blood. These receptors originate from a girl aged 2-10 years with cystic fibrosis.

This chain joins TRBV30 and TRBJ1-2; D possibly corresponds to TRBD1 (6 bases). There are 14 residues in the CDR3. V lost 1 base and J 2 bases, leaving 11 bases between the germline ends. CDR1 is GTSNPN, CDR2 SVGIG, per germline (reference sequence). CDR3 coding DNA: TGTGCCTGGAGTGGACAGGCCGTGAACTATGGCTACACCTTC. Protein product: CAWSGQAVNYGYTF.

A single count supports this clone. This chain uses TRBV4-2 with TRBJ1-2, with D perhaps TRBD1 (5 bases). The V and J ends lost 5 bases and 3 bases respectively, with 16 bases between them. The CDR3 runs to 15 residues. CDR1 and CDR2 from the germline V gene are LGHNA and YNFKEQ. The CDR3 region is CASSGAGRGDYGYTF. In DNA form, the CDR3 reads TGTGCCAGCAGCGGCGCAGGGAGAGGAGACTATGGCTACACCTTC.

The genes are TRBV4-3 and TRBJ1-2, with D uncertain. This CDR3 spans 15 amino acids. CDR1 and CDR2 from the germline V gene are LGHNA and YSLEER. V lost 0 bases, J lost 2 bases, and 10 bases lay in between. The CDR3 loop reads CASSQDLAANYGYTF. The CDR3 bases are TGCGCCAGCAGCCAAGATTTGGCAGCCAACTATGGCTACACCTTC.

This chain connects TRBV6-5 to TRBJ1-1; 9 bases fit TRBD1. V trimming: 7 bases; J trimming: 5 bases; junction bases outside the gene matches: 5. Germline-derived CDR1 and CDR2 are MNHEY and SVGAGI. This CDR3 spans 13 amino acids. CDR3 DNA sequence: TGTGCCAGCAATCCGGGACAGGGTACTGAAGCTTTCTTT. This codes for CASNPGQGTEAFF.

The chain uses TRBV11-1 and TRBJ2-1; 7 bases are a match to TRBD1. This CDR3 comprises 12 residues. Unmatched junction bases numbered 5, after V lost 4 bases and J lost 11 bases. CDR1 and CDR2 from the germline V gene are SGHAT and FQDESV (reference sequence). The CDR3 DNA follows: TGTGCCAGCAGCTCGGGACAGCTTAAGCAGTTCTTC. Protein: CASSSGQLKQFF.

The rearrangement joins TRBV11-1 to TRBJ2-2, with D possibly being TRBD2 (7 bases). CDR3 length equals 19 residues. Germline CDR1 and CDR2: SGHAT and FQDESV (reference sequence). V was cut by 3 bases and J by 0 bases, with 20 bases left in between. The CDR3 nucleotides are TGTGCCAGCAGCTTCCCCAGAGGGAGGGGGTCCGCGAACACCGGGGAGCTGTTTTTT. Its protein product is CASSFPRGRGSANTGELFF.

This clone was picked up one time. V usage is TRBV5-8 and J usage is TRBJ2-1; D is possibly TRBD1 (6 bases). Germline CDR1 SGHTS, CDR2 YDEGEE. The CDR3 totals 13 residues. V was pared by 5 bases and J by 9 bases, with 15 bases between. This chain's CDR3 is CASRPTGLSEQFF. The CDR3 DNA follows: TGTGCCAGCAGACCTACAGGGTTGAGTGAGCAGTTCTTC.

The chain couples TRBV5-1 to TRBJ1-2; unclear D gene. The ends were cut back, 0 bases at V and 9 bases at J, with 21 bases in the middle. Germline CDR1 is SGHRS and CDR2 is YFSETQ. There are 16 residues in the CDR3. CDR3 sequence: CASSLDGLSPGVRYTF. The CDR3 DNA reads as TGCGCCAGCAGCTTGGACGGGCTGAGCCCGGGAGTGCGCTACACCTTC.

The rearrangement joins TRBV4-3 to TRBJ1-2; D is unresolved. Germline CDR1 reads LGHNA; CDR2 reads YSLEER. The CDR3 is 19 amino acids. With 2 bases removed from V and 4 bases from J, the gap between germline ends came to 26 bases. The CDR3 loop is CASSQSISGSSSGSYGYTF. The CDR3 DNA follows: TGCGCCAGCAGCCAATCAATTAGTGGGTCATCAAGCGGAAGCTATGGCTACACCTTC.

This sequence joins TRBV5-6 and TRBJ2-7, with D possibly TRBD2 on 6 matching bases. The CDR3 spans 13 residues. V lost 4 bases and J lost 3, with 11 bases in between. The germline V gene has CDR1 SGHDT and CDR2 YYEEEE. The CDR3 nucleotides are TGTGCCAGCAGCCCTGGGAGGAACTACGAGCAGTACTTC. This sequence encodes CASSPGRNYEQYF.

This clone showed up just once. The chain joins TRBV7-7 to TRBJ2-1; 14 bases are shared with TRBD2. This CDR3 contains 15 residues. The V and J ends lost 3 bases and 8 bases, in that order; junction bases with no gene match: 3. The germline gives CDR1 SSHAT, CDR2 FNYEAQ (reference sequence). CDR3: CASSLGLAGADEQFF. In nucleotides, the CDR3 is TGTGCCAGCAGCTTGGGACTAGCGGGAGCGGATGAGCAGTTCTTC.

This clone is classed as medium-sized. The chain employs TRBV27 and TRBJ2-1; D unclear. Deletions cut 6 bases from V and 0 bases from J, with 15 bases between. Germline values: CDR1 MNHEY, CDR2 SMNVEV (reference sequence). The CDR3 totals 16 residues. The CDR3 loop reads CASSPDLPGSYNEQFF. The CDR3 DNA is TGTGCCAGCAGCCCGGACCTGCCCGGCTCCTACAATGAGCAGTTCTTC.

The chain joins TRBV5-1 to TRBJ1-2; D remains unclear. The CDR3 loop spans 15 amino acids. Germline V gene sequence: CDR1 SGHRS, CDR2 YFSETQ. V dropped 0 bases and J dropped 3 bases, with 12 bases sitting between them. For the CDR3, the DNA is TGCGCCAGCAGCTTGGCATGGTCGTGGGACTATGGCTACACCTTC. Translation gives CASSLAWSWDYGYTF.

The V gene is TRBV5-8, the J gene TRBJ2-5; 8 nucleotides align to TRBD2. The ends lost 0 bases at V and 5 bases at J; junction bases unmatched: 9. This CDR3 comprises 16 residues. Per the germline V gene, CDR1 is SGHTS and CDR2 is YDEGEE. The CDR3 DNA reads TGTGCCAGCAGCTTGGGCCGGGGACTAGTTCTGGAGACCCAGTACTTC. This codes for CASSLGRGLVLETQYF.

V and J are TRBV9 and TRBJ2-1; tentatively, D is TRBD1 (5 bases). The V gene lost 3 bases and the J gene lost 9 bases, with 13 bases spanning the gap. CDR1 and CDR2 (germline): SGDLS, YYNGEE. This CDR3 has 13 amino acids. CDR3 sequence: CASSDETVSEQFF. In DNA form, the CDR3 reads TGTGCCAGCAGCGACGAGACAGTAAGTGAGCAGTTCTTC.